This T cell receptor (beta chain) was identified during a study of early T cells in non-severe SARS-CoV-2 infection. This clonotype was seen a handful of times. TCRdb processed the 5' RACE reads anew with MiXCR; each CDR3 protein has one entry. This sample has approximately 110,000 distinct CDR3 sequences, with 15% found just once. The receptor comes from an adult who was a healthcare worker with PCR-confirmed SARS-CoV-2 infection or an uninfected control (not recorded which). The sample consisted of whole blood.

The CDR3 loop is CASSEWTGGDSPLHF. The DNA for the CDR3 is TGTGCCAGCAGTGAATGGACAGGGGGCGATTCACCCCTCCACTTT. The V call is TRBV25-1, the J call TRBJ1-6; 11 positions agree with TRBD1. CDR1 MGHDK and CDR2 SYGVNS come from the germline V gene. V was pared by 1 base and J by 8 bases, with 1 base of the junction left unmatched. The CDR3 is 15 amino acids. The variable domain in full, completed from reference TRBV25-1 and TRBJ1-6, reads EADIYQTPRYLVIGTGKKITLECSQTMGHDKMYWYQQDPGMELHLIHYSYGVNSTEKGDLSSESTVSRIRTEHFPLTLESARPSHTSQYLCASSEWTGGDSPLHFGNGTRLTVT.